This T cell receptor (beta chain) was profiled in a study of control samples from healthy donors and cancer patients. TCRdb keeps only in-frame clones here, not all; method: immunoSEQ multiplex PCR. The sample yields about 120,000 clones, about 90% seen once. The source of this sequence is a man aged 50 to 60 in good health. Sequencing was done on a sample of blood.

CDR3 sequence reads: CASSPPSSYNSPLHF. CDR3 nucleotides: TGTGCCAGCAGCCCACCGAGCTCCTATAATTCACCCCTCCACTTT. The rearrangement links TRBV7-2 to TRBJ1-6, with D unresolved. This CDR3 contains 15 residues. V lost 5 bases and J lost 0, with 8 bases in between. CDR1 and CDR2 from the germline V gene are SGHTA and FQGNSA. Together with reference TRBV7-2 and TRBJ1-6, the CDR3 gives the full variable domain: GAGVSQSPSNKVTEKGKDVELRCDPISGHTALYWYRQSLGQGLEFLIYFQGNSAPDKSGLPSDRFSAERTGGSVSTLTIQRTQQEDSAVYLCASSPPSSYNSPLHFGNGTRLTVT.